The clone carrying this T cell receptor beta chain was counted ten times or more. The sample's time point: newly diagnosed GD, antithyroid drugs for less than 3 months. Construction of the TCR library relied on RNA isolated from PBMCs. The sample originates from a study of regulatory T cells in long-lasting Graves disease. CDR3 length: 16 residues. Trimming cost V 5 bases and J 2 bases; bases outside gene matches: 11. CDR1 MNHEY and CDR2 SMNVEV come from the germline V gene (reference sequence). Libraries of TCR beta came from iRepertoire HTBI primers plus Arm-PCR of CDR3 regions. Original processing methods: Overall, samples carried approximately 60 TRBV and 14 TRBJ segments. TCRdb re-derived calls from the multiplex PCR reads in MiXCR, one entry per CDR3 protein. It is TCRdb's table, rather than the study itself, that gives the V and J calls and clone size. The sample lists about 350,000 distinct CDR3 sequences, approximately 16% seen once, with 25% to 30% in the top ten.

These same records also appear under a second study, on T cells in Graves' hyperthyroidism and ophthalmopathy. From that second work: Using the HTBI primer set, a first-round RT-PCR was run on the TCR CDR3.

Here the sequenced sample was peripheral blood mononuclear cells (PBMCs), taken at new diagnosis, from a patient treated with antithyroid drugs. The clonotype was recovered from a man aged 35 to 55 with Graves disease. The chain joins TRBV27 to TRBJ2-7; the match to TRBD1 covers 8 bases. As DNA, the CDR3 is TGTGCCAGCAGTCCGACAACCCCGGACAGGGCCTACGAGCAGTACTTC. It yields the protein CASSPTTPDRAYEQYF.